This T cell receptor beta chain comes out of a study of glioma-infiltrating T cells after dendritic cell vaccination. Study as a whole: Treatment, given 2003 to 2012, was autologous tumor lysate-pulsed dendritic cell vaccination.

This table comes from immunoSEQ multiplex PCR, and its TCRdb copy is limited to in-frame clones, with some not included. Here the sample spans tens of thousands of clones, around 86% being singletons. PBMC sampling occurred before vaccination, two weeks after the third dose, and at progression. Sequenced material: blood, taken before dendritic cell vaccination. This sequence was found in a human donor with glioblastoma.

Here the CDR3 reads CASSPRIDRNYGYTF. The CDR3 DNA is TGTGCCAGCTCACCTAGAATAGACAGGAACTATGGCTACACCTTC. The chain carries TRBV18 and TRBJ1-2; possibly TRBD1 for D (6 bases). Germline lookup yields CDR1 KGHSH and CDR2 LQKENI. The V and J ends lost 3 bases and 2 bases respectively, with 13 bases between them. The CDR3 runs 15 residues.